This passage covers 30 T cell receptor beta chains from one sample sequenced in a study of shared T cell receptors in the human thymus. The protocol was immunoSEQ multiplex PCR, while the TCRdb copy is restricted to in-frame clones and leaves out a portion. The data show about 660,000 clones, approximately 90% seen once. The data were also submitted as part of a second study, on human thymus T cells.

Sequenced sample: thymocytes. The receptors originated from a boy under two years old with a congenital heart defect.

Here the CDR3 DNA reads TGCGCCAGCAGCCAAGATCCGCCGGGTCCTATTTCGGGGGCCAACGTCCTGACTTTC. It is translated as CASSQDPPGPISGANVLTF. The chain uses TRBV4-3 and TRBJ2-6, with D unclear. Germline loops: CDR1 LGHNA, CDR2 YSLEER. V was pared by 0 bases and J by 4 bases, with 19 bases between. The CDR3 loop spans 19 amino acids.

The chain links TRBV7-9 to TRBJ2-5, with TRBD2 matching 7 bases. Looked up from germline, CDR1 is SEHNR and CDR2 is FQNEAQ (reference sequence). Trimming at V came to 6 bases and at J to 4 bases, leaving 2 bases not matched to a gene. The CDR3 totals 12 residues. In DNA form, the CDR3 reads TGTGCCAGCAGACCTAGCGGAGAGACCCAGTACTTC. Translated, it gives CASRPSGETQYF.

The V and J genes are TRBV7-8 and TRBJ2-7, with TRBD1 identical over 10 bases. V shed 6 bases and J 3 bases; nucleotides not matched to a gene: 5. The V gene's germline CDR1 is SGHVS and CDR2 FQNEAQ. The CDR3 is made up of 14 amino acids. The CDR3: CASRGGQGSYEQYF. For the CDR3, the DNA is TGTGCCAGCAGGGGGGGACAGGGGAGCTACGAGCAGTACTTC.

The chain uses TRBV19 and TRBJ2-3; 7 bases are shared with TRBD2. The CDR3 length is 15 residues. The trim removed 5 bases at V and 6 bases at J, leaving 11 bases unmatched. CDR1 is LNHDA, CDR2 SQIVND, per germline (reference sequence). This CDR3 is CASSPELASPDTQYF. In nucleotides, the CDR3 is TGTGCCAGTAGTCCCGAACTAGCGTCCCCCGATACGCAGTATTTT.

The rearrangement links TRBV15 to TRBJ2-3; 9 nucleotides line up with TRBD2. The length of the CDR3 is 17 residues. With 1 base clipped from V and 9 bases from J, the junction kept 14 bases outside the gene matches. The germline gives CDR1 LNHNV, CDR2 YYDKDF (reference sequence). The CDR3 reads CATSRVKSGRPPSTQYF. CDR3 nucleotide sequence: TGTGCCACCAGCAGAGTAAAGAGCGGGAGGCCTCCGAGCACGCAGTATTTT.

The chain uses TRBV28 and TRBJ2-7, with a tentative D call TRBD2 (5 bases). There are 12 residues in the CDR3. Between the trimmed V and J ends, which lost 10 bases and 1 base, there was a span of 11 bases. Germline V gene sequence: CDR1 MDHEN, CDR2 SYDVKM. The chain's CDR3 is CATQDSSYEQYF. The CDR3, as DNA: TGTGCCACCCAGGACTCATCCTACGAGCAGTACTTC.

The chain uses TRBV9 and TRBJ2-1; 15 bases agree with TRBD2. CDR1 SGDLS and CDR2 YYNGEE come from the germline V gene. The junction had 15 bases not matched to a gene; V was cut back by 0 bases and J by 8 bases. This CDR3 has 20 amino acids. This CDR3 is CASSVGWRTSGRALLHEQFF. CDR3 nucleotides: TGTGCCAGCAGCGTAGGATGGCGGACTAGCGGGAGGGCCCTCTTGCATGAGCAGTTCTTC.

The gene calls are TRBV7-9 and TRBJ2-7, with TRBD1 matching over 7 bases. This CDR3 spans 14 amino acids. Germline trimming cut 5 bases from V and 3 bases from J; bases unmatched to any gene: 7. Germline CDR1 SEHNR, CDR2 FQNEAQ (reference sequence). The CDR3 spells CASSPGGQFYEQYF. The CDR3 DNA is TGTGCCAGCAGCCCTGGGGGACAGTTCTACGAGCAGTACTTC.

Notes on this clone: Other DNA sequences of this sample code for an identical CDR3. This chain connects TRBV4-2 to TRBJ2-4, with a tentative D call TRBD1 (5 bases). Germline V lookup: CDR1 LGHNA, CDR2 YNFKEQ. The CDR3 is made up of 12 amino acids. The V end lost 0 bases, the J end lost 8 bases, and 5 bases lay between the germline ends. CDR3 in DNA: TGTGCCAGCAGCCAAGACAGGGACATTCAGTACTTC. Its translation is CASSQDRDIQYF.

The CDR3 protein is CASSLVPGPAYGYTF. The CDR3 nucleotides read TGTGCCAGCAGCTTGGTGCCTGGGCCCGCTTATGGCTACACCTTC. V usage is TRBV5-6 and J usage is TRBJ1-2; D unclear. The CDR3 has 15 amino acids. Trimming pared 0 bases from V and 5 bases from J, leaving 14 bases between. CDR1 and CDR2 from the germline V gene are SGHDT and YYEEEE.

The chain uses TRBV15 and TRBJ2-5; 11 nucleotides align to TRBD2. The CDR3 is 23 amino acids. Germline CDR1 is LNHNV and CDR2 is YYDKDF (reference sequence). V was clipped by 8 bases and J by 1 base; unmatched bases: 30. As DNA, the CDR3 is TGTGCCACCTCCCCGAGGGGACTAGCGGATTCCCAGCGGGATAATAGTCCCCAAGAGACCCAGTACTTC. Its translation: CATSPRGLADSQRDNSPQETQYF.

This clone has a single count. The rearrangement uses TRBV6-5 and TRBJ1-4; unclear D gene. The length of the CDR3 is 14 residues. Germline V gives CDR1 MNHEY, CDR2 SVGAGI. V shed 0 bases and J shed 7 bases, with 9 bases lying between them. In DNA, the CDR3 is TGTGCCAGCAGTTACTCACTCGCCTTTGAAAAACTGTTTTTT. Its protein product is CASSYSLAFEKLFF.

This chain uses TRBV5-5 with TRBJ1-1; TRBD1 matches 11 bases. This CDR3 spans 19 amino acids. V gave up 3 bases and J gave up 3 bases; unmatched junction bases: 16. CDR1 SGHKS and CDR2 YYEKEE come from the germline V gene (reference sequence). In DNA form, the CDR3 reads TGTGCCAGCAGCTCAATCCCTGCGGACAGGGGGCAATGGGACACTGAAGCTTTCTTT. It is translated as CASSSIPADRGQWDTEAFF.

V is TRBV4-2 and J is TRBJ2-7, with D perhaps TRBD2 (6 bases). This CDR3 is 15 amino acids long. Per the germline V gene, CDR1 is LGHNA and CDR2 is YNFKEQ. The V gene lost 0 bases and the J gene lost 2 bases, with 11 bases spanning the gap. CDR3 sequence reads: CASSQDPGTAYEQYF. In DNA, the CDR3 is TGTGCCAGCAGCCAAGATCCGGGGACTGCCTACGAGCAGTACTTC.

This chain connects TRBV5-4 to TRBJ2-5, with 16 bases identical to TRBD2. J gave up 5 bases and V 4 bases, and 2 bases lay outside the gene matches. The CDR3 is made up of 15 amino acids. Germline assignment: CDR1 SGHNT and CDR2 YYREEE (reference sequence). DNA of the CDR3: TGTGCCAGCAGCCCGGGACTAGCGGGAGGGGAGACCCAGTACTTC. This codes for CASSPGLAGGETQYF.

The rearrangement links TRBV27 to TRBJ1-2; the D gene is possibly TRBD1 (6 bases). The V gene's germline CDR1 is MNHEY and CDR2 SMNVEV (reference sequence). V lost 6 bases to trimming and J lost 4 bases, with 15 bases between them. This CDR3 is 14 amino acids long. As DNA, the CDR3 is TGTGCCAGCAGCACAGGGTCCTTAGGCTATGGCTACACCTTC. Residues: CASSTGSLGYGYTF.

V gene TRBV7-9 combines with J gene TRBJ2-3; 8 bases fit TRBD2. Germline V gives CDR1 SEHNR, CDR2 FQNEAQ (reference sequence). The J segment lost 2 bases and the V segment lost 3 bases, leaving 4 bases of the junction unmatched. This CDR3 region has 15 residues. DNA for the CDR3: TGTGCCAGCAGCTTCCGGGAGGGCCACACAGATACGCAGTATTTT. It codes for CASSFREGHTDTQYF.

The chain joins TRBV15 to TRBJ1-5; TRBD1 agrees at 7 bases. After removal of 5 bases from V and 0 bases from J, the junction contained 10 bases not matched to a gene. The germline V gene has CDR1 LNHNV and CDR2 YYDKDF (reference sequence). The CDR3 is 17 residues long. The CDR3 protein is CATSGLGTAFSNQPQHF. For the CDR3, the DNA is TGTGCCACCAGCGGACTCGGGACAGCTTTTAGCAATCAGCCCCAGCATTTT.

The chain carries TRBV27 and TRBJ2-5, with D perhaps TRBD2 (6 bases). Germline loops: CDR1 MNHEY, CDR2 SMNVEV (reference sequence). Deletions cut 2 bases from V and 5 bases from J, with 15 bases between. The CDR3 extends over 15 amino acids. The CDR3, as DNA: TGTGCCAGCAGTTTAGTTCCCCTAGCGTGGGAGACCCAGTACTTC. Translating it yields CASSLVPLAWETQYF.

The chain uses TRBV6-5 and TRBJ1-3; no clear D gene. The CDR3 covers 14 residues. CDR1 and CDR2 from the germline V gene are MNHEY and SVGAGI. V lost 5 bases and J 4 bases, leaving 12 bases between the germline ends. The CDR3 sequence is CASSPLPVGNTIYF. CDR3 coding DNA: TGTGCCAGCAGTCCCCTTCCCGTAGGAAACACCATATATTTT.

The gene calls are TRBV9 and TRBJ2-1; D gene uncertain. The germline CDR1 and CDR2 sequences are SGDLS and YYNGEE. This CDR3 has 14 amino acids. V dropped 0 bases and J dropped 7 bases, with 11 bases sitting between them. The CDR3: CASSVGATPNEQFF. In nucleotides, the CDR3 is TGTGCCAGCAGCGTAGGGGCTACCCCTAATGAGCAGTTCTTC.

The chain uses TRBV29-1 and TRBJ2-3; 8 bases match TRBD1. This CDR3 comprises 18 residues. Germline V lookup: CDR1 SQVTM, CDR2 ANQGSEA. The V segment lost 5 bases and the J segment 2 bases; nucleotides outside the gene matches: 18. CDR3 sequence reads: CSVPKERRGRGHTDTQYF. DNA of the CDR3: TGCAGCGTTCCTAAGGAGAGGAGGGGCAGGGGGCACACAGATACGCAGTATTTT.

The genes are TRBV11-2 and TRBJ2-7, with D perhaps matching TRBD2 (6 bases). The germline V and J ends were trimmed by 7 bases and 7 bases, with 17 bases remaining between them. Germline V gene sequence: CDR1 SGHAT, CDR2 FQNNGV. This CDR3 spans 13 amino acids. Written as DNA, the CDR3 is TGTGCCAGCACCATAAGGGACTCTATGGAGCAGTACTTC. It translates to CASTIRDSMEQYF.

The V call is TRBV7-9, the J call TRBJ1-2; possible D gene TRBD1, 6 bases. The CDR3 length is 15 residues. Trimming pared 4 bases from V and 3 bases from J, leaving 15 bases between. Germline V lookup: CDR1 SEHNR, CDR2 FQNEAQ (reference sequence). The CDR3, as DNA: TGTGCCAGCAGCTGCAGCAGGGGCTTAGACTATGGCTACACCTTC. Its protein is CASSCSRGLDYGYTF. Based on the CDR3 plus reference TRBV7-9 and TRBJ1-2, the full variable domain is DTGVSQNPRHKITKRGQNVTFRCDPISEHNRLYWYRQTLGQGPEFLTYFQNEAQLEKSRLLSDRFSAERPKGSFSTLEIQRTEQGDSAMYLCASSCSRGLDYGYTFGSGTRLTVV.

The V and J genes are TRBV29-1 and TRBJ2-1; possibly TRBD2 for D (5 bases). CDR3 length: 19 residues. From germline, CDR1 is SQVTM and CDR2 ANQGSEA. Trimming pared 6 bases from V and 5 bases from J, leaving 32 bases between. CDR3: CSVVNRTSGITRRNNEQFF. Written as DNA, the CDR3 is TGCAGCGTCGTAAATAGGACCTCCGGGATAACTCGGCGGAACAATGAGCAGTTCTTC.

The gene calls are TRBV19 and TRBJ2-5, with 11 bases lining up with TRBD2. Germline V gene data show CDR1 as LNHDA and CDR2 as SQIVND (reference sequence). V lost 5 bases and J lost 5; bases outside the gene matches: 7. The CDR3 totals 15 residues. The CDR3 nucleotides read TGTGCCAGTAGTGTCGGTCTAGCGGGAGGTGAGACCCAGTACTTC. The encoded protein is CASSVGLAGGETQYF.

This clone was picked up a small number of times. V usage is TRBV30 and J usage is TRBJ1-5; D gene ambiguous. With 2 bases removed from V and 0 bases from J, the gap between germline ends came to 11 bases. Germline CDR1 GTSNPN, CDR2 SVGIG (reference sequence). The CDR3 spans 15 residues. CDR3 in DNA: TGTGCCTGGAGTATGCAGGAACTTAGCAATCAGCCCCAGCATTTT. Encoded protein: CAWSMQELSNQPQHF.

This clone has a single count. V usage is TRBV4-3 and J usage is TRBJ2-6, with TRBD1 matching 10 bases. The CDR3 contains 21 residues. J gave up 0 bases and V 2 bases, and 13 bases lay outside the gene matches. CDR1 LGHNA and CDR2 YSLEER come from the germline V gene. The CDR3 loop reads CASSQTTGRDRGPSGANVLTF. CDR3 bases: TGCGCCAGCAGCCAAACCACAGGGAGGGACAGGGGACCCTCTGGGGCCAACGTCCTGACTTTC.

The gene calls are TRBV7-9 and TRBJ2-7; D is ambiguous. CDR3 length: 11 amino acids. The V end lost 8 bases, the J end lost 3 bases, and 8 bases lay between the germline ends. Germline-derived CDR1 and CDR2 are SEHNR and FQNEAQ (reference sequence). CDR3 amino acids: CASGAFYEQYF. The CDR3 nucleotides are TGTGCCAGCGGAGCCTTCTACGAGCAGTACTTC.

This clone was detected a few times. The rearrangement links TRBV12-5 to TRBJ1-4; D may be TRBD1 (5 bases). CDR3 length: 19 residues. Germline CDR1 and CDR2: LGHNT and FRNRAP. With 0 bases removed from V and 4 bases from J, the gap between germline ends came to 21 bases. The CDR3 DNA follows: TGTGCTAGTGGTTTGGTCGCAGGGTCCCGCGGATGGATTAATGAAAAACTGTTTTTT. It yields the protein CASGLVAGSRGWINEKLFF.